This TCR beta chain was recorded in a study of cytomegalovirus exposure and HLA in healthy donors. Overall study results and limits: A later analysis revealed that TCR association rates differed between HLA loci, peaking at DRB1 and bottoming out at HLA-C. The study flagged roughly 160 TCR beta chains as cytomegalovirus-associated. Reports state that TCR beta sequences accurately predicted most subjects' HLA-A and HLA-B alleles.

The study ran its PCR with 60 Vbeta and 13 Jbeta primers. TCRdb's copy holds only in-frame clones and misses some; the assay was immunoSEQ multiplex PCR. Of fewer than 350,000 clones listed, 80% to 90% are singletons. Concerning this clone itself: Its antigen is unidentified.

From germline, CDR1 is MNHNY and CDR2 SVGAGI (reference sequence). There are 15 residues in the CDR3. V shed 8 bases and J 7 bases; nucleotides not matched to a gene: 13. Sequences were obtained from PBMCs. This TCR was recovered from a woman aged 18-29 years in good health and CMV-seronegative. V gene TRBV6-6 combines with J gene TRBJ2-1, with TRBD2 matching over 8 bases. CDR3 sequence (DNA): TGTGCCAGCGTCGGGGTAACGGGGGGGAAGAATGAGCAGTTCTTC. Amino acids: CASVGVTGGKNEQFF.